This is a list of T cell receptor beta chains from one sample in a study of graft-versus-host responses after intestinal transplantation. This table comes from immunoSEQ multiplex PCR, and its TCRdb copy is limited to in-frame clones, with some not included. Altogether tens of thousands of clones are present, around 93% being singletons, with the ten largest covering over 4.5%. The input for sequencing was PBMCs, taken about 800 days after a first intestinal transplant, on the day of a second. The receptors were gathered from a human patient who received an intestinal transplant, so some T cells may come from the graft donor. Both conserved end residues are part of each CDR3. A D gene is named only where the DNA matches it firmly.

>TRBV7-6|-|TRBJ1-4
CASSLEVNGGGKTVF
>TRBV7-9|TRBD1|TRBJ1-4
CASSTKTGVGDEKLFF
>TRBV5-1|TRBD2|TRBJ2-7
CASSTGLADYEQYF
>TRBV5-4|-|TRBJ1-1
CASSPGSTEAFF
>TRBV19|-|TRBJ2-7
CASRMGRNYEQYF
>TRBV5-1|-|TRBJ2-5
CASSRGQEETQYF
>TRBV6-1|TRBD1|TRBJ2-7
CASEDRGYEQYF
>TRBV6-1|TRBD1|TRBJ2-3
CASSEHRDRGSDTQYF
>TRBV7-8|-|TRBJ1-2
CASSPRTTGRYGYTF
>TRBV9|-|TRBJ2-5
CASSWRGGLRETQYF
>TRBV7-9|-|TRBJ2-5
CASSLVDSTPQETQYF
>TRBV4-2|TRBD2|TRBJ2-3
CASSPGLAGDTDTQYF
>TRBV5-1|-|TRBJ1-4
CASSLRETEEKLFF
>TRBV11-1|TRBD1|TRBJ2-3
CASSSGQGQTDTQYF
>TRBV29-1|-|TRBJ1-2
CSVEGVRYGYTF
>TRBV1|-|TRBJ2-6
CTSRVPRLCTNRANVLTF
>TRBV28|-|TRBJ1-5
CASSSTYLRLRFSNQPQHF
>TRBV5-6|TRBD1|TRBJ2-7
CASSLDRWLSYEQYF
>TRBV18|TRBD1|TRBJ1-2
CASSPEPGQGYGYTF
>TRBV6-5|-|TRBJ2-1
CASSYSGDYEQFF
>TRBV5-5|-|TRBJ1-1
CASSLADYTEAFF
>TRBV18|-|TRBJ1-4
CASSRDSTRGTNEKLFF
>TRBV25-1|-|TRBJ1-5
CASSGHNQPQHF
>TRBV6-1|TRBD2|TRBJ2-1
CASRERERGEQFF
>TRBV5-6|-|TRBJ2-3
CASSLGRTSTDTQYF
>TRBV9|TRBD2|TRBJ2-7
CASSRLTSGRHEQYF
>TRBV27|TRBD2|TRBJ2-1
CASSPGTSGYNEQFF
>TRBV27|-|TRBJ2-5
CASSLRSPETQYF
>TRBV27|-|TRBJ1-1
CASSLGRGNEAFF
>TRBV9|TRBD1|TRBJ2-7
CASSPRTGSNYEQYF
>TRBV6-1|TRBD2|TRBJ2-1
CASSVGTSGSYEQFF
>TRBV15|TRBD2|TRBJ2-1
CATSRGIGLADNEQFF
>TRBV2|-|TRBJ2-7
CASSIDRTYEQYF
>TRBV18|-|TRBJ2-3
CASSPLGSATDTQYF
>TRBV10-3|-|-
CAISDRISSYEQYF
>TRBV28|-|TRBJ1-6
CASSSPRGGPDSPLHF
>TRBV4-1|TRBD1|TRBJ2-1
CASSQSRMDRGPRPNNEQFF
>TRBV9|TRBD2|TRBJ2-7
CASSVGSGGGEQYF
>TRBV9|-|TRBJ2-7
CASAPGSVAYEQYF
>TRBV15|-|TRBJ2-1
CATSVLGVGHNEQFF
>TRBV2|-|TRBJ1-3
CASMGGFSGNTIYF
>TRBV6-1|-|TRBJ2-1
CASSERLRDEQFF
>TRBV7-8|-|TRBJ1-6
CASTAQTSPLHF
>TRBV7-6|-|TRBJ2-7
CASSLGGGPNEQYF
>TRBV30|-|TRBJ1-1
CAWSVYTTEAFF
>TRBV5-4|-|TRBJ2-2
CASTTYPWAPQGLFF
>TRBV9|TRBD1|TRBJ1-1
CASSETGSRVTEAFF
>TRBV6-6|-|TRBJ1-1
CASSYSVTANTEAFF
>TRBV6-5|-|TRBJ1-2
CASELNRNNYGYTF
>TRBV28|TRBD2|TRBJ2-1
CASSSGTSGRKSYNEQFF